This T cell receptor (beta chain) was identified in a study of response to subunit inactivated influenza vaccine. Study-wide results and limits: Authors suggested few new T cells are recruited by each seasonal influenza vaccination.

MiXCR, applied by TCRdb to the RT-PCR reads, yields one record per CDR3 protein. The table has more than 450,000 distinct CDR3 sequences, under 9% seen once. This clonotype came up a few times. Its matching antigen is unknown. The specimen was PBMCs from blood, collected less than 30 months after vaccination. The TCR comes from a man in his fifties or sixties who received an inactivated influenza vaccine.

The CDR3 DNA follows: TGTGCCAGCAGCCAGGCGCCGGGACAGGGGGCGAGGGATACCGGGGAGCTGTTTTTT. This translates into CASSQAPGQGARDTGELFF. This chain links TRBV13 with TRBJ2-2; 12 positions agree with TRBD1. Trimming at V came to 5 bases and at J to 5 bases, leaving 15 bases not matched to a gene. Germline V CDR1 and CDR2: PRHDT, FYEKMQ (reference sequence). This CDR3 has 19 residues.